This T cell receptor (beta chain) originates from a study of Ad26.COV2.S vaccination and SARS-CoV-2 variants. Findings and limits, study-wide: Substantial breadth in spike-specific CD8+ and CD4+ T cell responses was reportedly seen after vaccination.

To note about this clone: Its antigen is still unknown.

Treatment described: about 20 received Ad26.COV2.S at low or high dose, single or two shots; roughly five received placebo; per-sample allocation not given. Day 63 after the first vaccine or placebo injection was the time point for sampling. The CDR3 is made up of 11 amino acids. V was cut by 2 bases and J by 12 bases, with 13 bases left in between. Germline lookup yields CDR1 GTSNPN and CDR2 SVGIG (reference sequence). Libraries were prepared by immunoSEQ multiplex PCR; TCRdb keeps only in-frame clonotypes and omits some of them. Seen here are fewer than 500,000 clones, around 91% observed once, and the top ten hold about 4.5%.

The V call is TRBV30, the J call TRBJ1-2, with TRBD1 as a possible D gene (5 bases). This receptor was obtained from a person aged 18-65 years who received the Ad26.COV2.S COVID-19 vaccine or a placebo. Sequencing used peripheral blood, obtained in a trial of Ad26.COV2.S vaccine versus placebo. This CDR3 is CAWSQGPRDTF. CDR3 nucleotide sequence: TGTGCCTGGAGTCAGGGCCCCCGCGACACCTTC.